A single sample gave rise to the 18 T cell receptor beta chains below, sequenced in a study of technical replicates of blood from a handful of donors. Only in-frame clones appear in the TCRdb table, and some are missing; sequencing was by immunoSEQ multiplex PCR. The sample lists about 17,000 clones, about four fifths occurring once. Sequencing was done on a sample of PBMCs. These receptors were obtained from a human donor in good health. Some clones in this sample may be carry-over from other donors' samples.

This rearrangement joins TRBV9 to TRBJ1-3; 8 bases agree with TRBD1. The CDR3 runs to 16 residues. CDR1 is SGDLS, CDR2 YYNGEE, per germline. The V and J ends lost 4 bases and 2 bases, in that order; junction bases with no gene match: 8. The CDR3 nucleotides read TGTGCCAGCAGCTGGACGACAGGGGTACCTGGAAACACCATATATTTT. Protein: CASSWTTGVPGNTIYF.

The chain has TRBV7-2 and TRBJ2-3, with 8 bases fitting TRBD2. This CDR3 contains 19 residues. Germline V lookup: CDR1 SGHTA, CDR2 FQGNSA. V lost 3 bases and J lost 5; bases outside the gene matches: 19. Here the CDR3 reads CASSLAASVRPSGQDTQYF. The CDR3 DNA is TGTGCCAGCAGCTTGGCAGCATCGGTTAGGCCTAGCGGGCAAGATACGCAGTATTTT.

On this clone: The junction and the germline gene differ at one end; a read error may be behind it. V usage is TRBV13 and J usage is TRBJ1-1; D perhaps matches TRBD1 (5 bases). The germline V gene encodes CDR1 PRHDT and CDR2 FYEKMQ (reference sequence). This CDR3 region has 14 residues. The CDR3 DNA sequence: TGTGCCAGCGGCTTAGTTGGGGGGAGAACTGAAGCTTTCTTT. Amino acid sequence: CASGLVGGRTEAFF. The full variable domain, with the rest looked up from reference TRBV13 and TRBJ1-1, is AAGVIQSPRHLIKEKRETATLKCYPIPRHDTVYWYQQGPGQDPQFLISFYEKMQSDKGSIPDRFSAQQFSDYHSELNMSSLELGDSALYFCASGLVGGRTEAFFGQGTRLTVV.

This chain connects TRBV4-2 to TRBJ2-7; no firm D call. Germline values: CDR1 LGHNA, CDR2 YNFKEQ. The CDR3 has 14 amino acids. Trimming shortened V by 0 bases and J by 2 bases, and 8 bases separated the two germline ends. The CDR3 spells CASSQDRTAYEQYF. The CDR3 DNA sequence: TGTGCCAGCAGCCAAGATAGAACGGCCTACGAGCAGTACTTC.

This clone was recorded once. The chain links TRBV25-1 to TRBJ2-7; D remains unclear. Germline V lookup: CDR1 MGHDK, CDR2 SYGVNS. The CDR3 runs to 18 residues. Trimming removed 2 bases at V and 2 bases at J, with 22 bases between. CDR3 DNA sequence: TGTGCCAGCAGTGAACCCAAGCAGCTAGGATCCTCCCCCTACGAGCAGTACTTC. It is translated as CASSEPKQLGSSPYEQYF.

The count of this clone is one. This chain joins TRBV18 and TRBJ2-1; D might be TRBD2 (5 bases). The ends were cut back, 3 bases at V and 1 base at J, with 10 bases in the middle. The CDR3 covers 15 residues. Per the germline V gene, CDR1 is KGHSH and CDR2 is LQKENI. The chain's CDR3 is CASSPRGKSYNEQFF. CDR3 nucleotides: TGTGCCAGCTCACCTCGAGGGAAATCCTACAATGAGCAGTTCTTC. Together with reference TRBV18 and TRBJ2-1, the CDR3 gives the full variable domain: NAGVMQNPRHLVRRRGQEARLRCSPMKGHSHVYWYRQLPEEGLKFMVYLQKENIIDESGMPKERFSAEFPKEGPSILRIQQVVRGDSAAYFCASSPRGKSYNEQFFGPGTRLTVL.

The rearrangement uses TRBV6-1 and TRBJ1-2; D is unclear. The CDR3 spans 16 residues. The germline V and J ends were trimmed by 5 bases and 1 base, with 17 bases remaining between them. CDR1 is MNHNS, CDR2 SASEGT, per germline. CDR3 amino acids: CASSQGPGVINYGYTF. CDR3 coding DNA: TGTGCCAGCAGTCAAGGTCCAGGTGTAATTAACTATGGCTACACCTTC.

The chain recombines TRBV9 with TRBJ2-2; 9 bases map to TRBD1. Per germline, CDR1 SGDLS and CDR2 YYNGEE. This CDR3 is built from 17 residues. The junction had 9 bases not matched to a gene; V was cut back by 3 bases and J by 3 bases. The CDR3: CASSASPGQGDTGELFF. The CDR3 region has the DNA TGTGCCAGCAGCGCCAGTCCGGGACAGGGAGACACCGGGGAGCTGTTTTTT.

About this clone: A read error may produce the germline difference seen at one junction end. The genes are TRBV2 and TRBJ2-1; D remains ambiguous. The germline CDR1 and CDR2 sequences are SNHLY and FYNNEI. This CDR3 region has 10 residues. This CDR3 reads CASSEYELLF. Written as DNA, the CDR3 is TGTGCCAGCAGCGAATACGAACTACTCTTC.

V and J are TRBV6-1 and TRBJ2-7, with TRBD2 matching 14 bases. The germline CDR1 and CDR2 sequences are MNHNS and SASEGT. Unmatched junction bases numbered 3, after V lost 8 bases and J lost 3 bases. The CDR3 covers 14 residues. CDR3 sequence reads: CASSGTSGSYEQYF. Here the CDR3 DNA reads TGTGCCAGCTCCGGGACTAGCGGGAGCTACGAGCAGTACTTC.

V usage is TRBV6-1 and J usage is TRBJ2-1; 9 positions agree with TRBD2. The germline CDR1 and CDR2 sequences are MNHNS and SASEGT. With V trimmed by 5 bases and J by 4 bases, 6 bases remained unmatched. CDR3 length: 15 residues. The CDR3 coding sequence is TGTGCCAGCAGTATACTAGCGGGCGCGTACAATGAGCAGTTCTTC. This codes for CASSILAGAYNEQFF.

This sequence joins TRBV6-1 and TRBJ2-3, with 7 nucleotides matching TRBD1. The germline V gene encodes CDR1 MNHNS and CDR2 SASEGT. The CDR3 covers 17 residues. The trim removed 1 base at V and 6 bases at J, leaving 13 bases unmatched. The DNA for the CDR3 is TGTGCCAGCAGTGAAGGAGGGGGCTTTAGCGAAATTGATACGCAGTATTTT. Protein: CASSEGGGFSEIDTQYF.

Details on this clone: Germline and junction disagree at one end, which may indicate a read error. The chain joins TRBV7-9 to TRBJ2-7, with 12 bases identical to TRBD2. CDR1 and CDR2 (germline): SEHNR, FQNEAQ (reference sequence). The CDR3 sequence is 16 residues long. The CDR3 protein is CASSLGSLAGGYEQYF. CDR3 sequence (DNA): TGTGCCAGCAGTTTAGGGTCACTAGCGGGAGGATACGAGCAGTACTTC.

This chain joins TRBV15 and TRBJ2-1; D is possibly TRBD1 (5 bases). The CDR3 covers 13 residues. Germline V CDR1 and CDR2: LNHNV, YYDKDF (reference sequence). The V and J ends lost 3 bases and 6 bases respectively, with 9 bases between them. DNA of the CDR3: TGTGCCACCAGCAGGACAGTTTCCAATGAGCAGTTCTTC. It translates to CATSRTVSNEQFF.

This clone was seen a single time. This sequence joins TRBV27 and TRBJ1-2; TRBD1 agrees at 10 bases. The V segment lost 2 bases and the J segment 6 bases; nucleotides outside the gene matches: 9. CDR3 size: 16 residues. Germline CDR1 is MNHEY and CDR2 is SMNVEV (reference sequence). CDR3 nucleotide sequence: TGTGCCAGCAGTTTAGTCGGAGACAGGGGGCGAAATGGCTACACCTTC. Translating gives CASSLVGDRGRNGYTF.

CDR3 loop: CASSIILAGSSYEQYF. CDR3 sequence (DNA): TGTGCCAGTAGTATCATACTAGCGGGGAGCTCCTACGAGCAGTACTTC. The rearrangement joins TRBV19 to TRBJ2-7; TRBD2 agrees at 10 bases. The CDR3 length is 16 residues. Germline V gene lookup returns CDR1 LNHDA and CDR2 SQIVND (reference sequence). V lost 3 bases to trimming and J lost 0 bases; unmatched junction nucleotides: 5.

Notes on this clone: An end of the junction differs from the germline gene, which may be a read error. The rearrangement joins TRBV5-1 to TRBJ1-3; 9 nucleotides align to TRBD1. The CDR3 sequence is 16 residues long. Germline CDR1 reads SGHRS; CDR2 reads YFSETQ. The CDR3 DNA sequence: TGCGCCAGCAGCTGGGGCCCGACAGGGGGAATTCAAGATGAGGAGTTT. It translates to CASSWGPTGGIQDEEF.

This clone was seen a few times. The chain is built from TRBV19 and TRBJ1-5; TRBD1 might be the D (5 bases). CDR1 LNHDA and CDR2 SQIVND come from the germline V gene (reference sequence). CDR3 length equals 14 residues. V was pared by 4 bases and J by 3 bases, with 10 bases between. The CDR3 DNA reads as TGTGCCAGTAGTAGTCGGGGGGTCAATCAGCCCCAGCATTTT. This sequence encodes CASSSRGVNQPQHF.